This T cell receptor (beta chain) comes out of a study of glioma-infiltrating T cells. TCR alpha and beta CDR3 regions were amplified from RNA using iRepertoire nested multiplex PCR. Tissue mRNA or PBMC total RNA, about 90-450 ng, went into one-step reverse transcription and amplification. TCRdb redid the calling of the multiplex PCR reads with MiXCR, one entry per CDR3 protein. This sample has 150,000 to 200,000 distinct CDR3 sequences, with about 47% found just once. The study's findings and limits: Only very few CDR3 sequences appeared in both tissue and blood. Tissue-blood divergence was below expectation in non-neoplastic patients, above in gliomas.

V gave up 6 bases and J gave up 0 bases, with 12 bases separating them. The CDR3 runs 15 residues. The germline V gene has CDR1 MNHNS and CDR2 SASEGT. This clonotype has a count of ten or more. Antigen specificity is unknown. Sequenced input: glioma tissue, nonneoplastic brain tissue, or PBMCs (not recorded which). The chain employs TRBV6-1 and TRBJ1-5; TRBD1 might be the D (6 bases). The sequence was collected from a human donor with low-grade glioma or glioblastoma, undergoing nonglioma brain surgery, or in good health (not recorded which). CDR3 sequence (DNA): TGTGCCAGCAGCCGAAGGGGGGTTAGCAATCAGCCCCAGCATTTT. Translated: CASSRRGVSNQPQHF.